This T cell receptor beta chain was documented in a study of early T cells in non-severe SARS-CoV-2 infection. From the 5' RACE reads, TCRdb called clonotypes with MiXCR, one entry per CDR3 protein. The sample consists of about 27,000 distinct CDR3 sequences, about 4% of them appearing once. This clonotype was seen more than once but under ten times. The length of the CDR3 is 15 residues. V dropped 1 base and J dropped 2 bases, with 15 bases sitting between them. The V gene's germline CDR1 is DFQATT and CDR2 SNEGSKA (reference sequence). The TCR originated in an adult who was a healthcare worker with PCR-confirmed SARS-CoV-2 infection or an uninfected control (not recorded which). V usage is TRBV20-1 and J usage is TRBJ2-7; perhaps TRBD2 as D (6 bases). Sequenced sample: whole blood. This CDR3 reads CSARVPSVETYEQYF. For the CDR3, the DNA is TGCAGTGCTAGAGTGCCTAGCGTTGAGACCTACGAGCAGTACTTC.